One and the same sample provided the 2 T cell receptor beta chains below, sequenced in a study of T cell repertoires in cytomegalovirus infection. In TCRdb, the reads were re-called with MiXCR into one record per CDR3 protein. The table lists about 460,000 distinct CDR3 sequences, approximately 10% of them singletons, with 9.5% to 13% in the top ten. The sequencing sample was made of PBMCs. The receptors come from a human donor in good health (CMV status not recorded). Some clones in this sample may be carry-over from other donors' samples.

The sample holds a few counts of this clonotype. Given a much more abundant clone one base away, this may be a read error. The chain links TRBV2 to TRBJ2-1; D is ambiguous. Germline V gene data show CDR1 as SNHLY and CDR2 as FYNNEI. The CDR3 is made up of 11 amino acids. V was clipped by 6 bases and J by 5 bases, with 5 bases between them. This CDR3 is CASSGHNEQFF. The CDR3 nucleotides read TGTGCCAGCAGCGGGCACAATGAGCAGTTCTTC.

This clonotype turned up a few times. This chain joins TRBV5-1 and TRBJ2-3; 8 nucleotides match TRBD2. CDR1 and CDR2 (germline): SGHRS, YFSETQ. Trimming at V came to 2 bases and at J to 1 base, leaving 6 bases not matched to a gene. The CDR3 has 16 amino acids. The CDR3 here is CASSFTKAGGTDTQYF. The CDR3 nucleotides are TGCGCCAGCAGCTTTACTAAAGCGGGAGGCACAGATACGCAGTATTTT.